This TCR beta chain appears in the sequencing data of a study of OX40 agonist ivuxolimab in advanced cancers. Trimming shortened V by 1 base and J by 3 bases, and 6 bases separated the two germline ends. Germline assignment: CDR1 SEHNR and CDR2 FQNEAQ (reference sequence). CDR3 length equals 13 residues. Clones were sequenced by immunoSEQ multiplex PCR, and TCRdb holds only the in-frame ones, with some missing. Of 65,000 to 85,000 clones in the sample, 84% were seen once. The gene calls are TRBV7-9 and TRBJ1-1; no reliable D call. The material was CD4+ or CD8+ T cells sorted from blood, obtained in a trial of the OX40 agonist ivuxolimab. The receptor was isolated from an adult with an advanced solid tumor such as melanoma, head and neck, liver or kidney cancer. The CDR3 protein is CASSLVGDTEAFF. The CDR3, as DNA: TGTGCCAGCAGCTTAGTAGGCGACACTGAAGCTTTCTTT.